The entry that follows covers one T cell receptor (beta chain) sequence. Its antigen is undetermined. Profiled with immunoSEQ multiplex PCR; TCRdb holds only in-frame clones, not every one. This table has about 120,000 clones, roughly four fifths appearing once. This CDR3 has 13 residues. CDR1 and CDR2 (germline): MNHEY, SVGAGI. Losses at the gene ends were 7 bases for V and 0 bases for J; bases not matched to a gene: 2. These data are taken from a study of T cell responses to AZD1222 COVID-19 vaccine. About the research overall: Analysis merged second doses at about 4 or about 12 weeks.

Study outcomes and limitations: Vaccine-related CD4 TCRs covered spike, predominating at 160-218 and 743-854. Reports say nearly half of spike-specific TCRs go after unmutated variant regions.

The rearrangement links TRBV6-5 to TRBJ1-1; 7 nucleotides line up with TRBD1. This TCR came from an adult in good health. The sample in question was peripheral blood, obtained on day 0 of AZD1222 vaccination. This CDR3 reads CASNRGLNTEAFF. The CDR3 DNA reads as TGTGCCAGCAACAGGGGACTGAACACTGAAGCTTTCTTT.